The 14 T cell receptor beta chains below were found in one sample sequenced in a study of cytomegalovirus exposure and HLA in healthy donors. 60 Vbeta and 13 Jbeta primers were used in PCR. Clones were sequenced by immunoSEQ multiplex PCR, and TCRdb holds only the in-frame ones, with some missing. The sample includes around 170,000 clones, roughly 80% seen only once; the top ten take around 4%. The specimen was PBMCs. Every receptor here comes from a man in his fifties in good health and CMV-seronegative.

A note on this clone: This sample also contains other DNA sequences that code for the same CDR3. The CDR3 loop reads CASSLPGDTQYF. In DNA form, the CDR3 reads TGCGCCAGCAGCCTACCGGGGGATACGCAGTATTTT. This chain connects TRBV4-1 to TRBJ2-3; the D gene is possibly TRBD2 (5 bases). The V and J ends lost 4 bases and 6 bases respectively, with 8 bases between them. The CDR3 is 12 residues long. Germline values: CDR1 MGHRA, CDR2 YSYEKL.

The J gene is TRBJ2-7, the V gene TRBV27, with 8 positions matching TRBD2. V was pared by 3 bases and J by 2 bases, with 3 bases of the junction left unmatched. Germline loops: CDR1 MNHEY, CDR2 SMNVEV (reference sequence). The CDR3 is made up of 14 amino acids. CDR3 sequence (DNA): TGTGCCAGCAGTTTTGAGGGACTAGCCTACGAGCAGTACTTC. It encodes CASSFEGLAYEQYF.

On this clone itself: Other DNA sequences in the same sample also yield this CDR3. The chain links TRBV13 to TRBJ1-1; 8 nucleotides line up with TRBD1. The germline gives CDR1 PRHDT, CDR2 FYEKMQ (reference sequence). The CDR3 covers 14 residues. V lost 4 bases to trimming and J lost 6 bases; unmatched junction nucleotides: 7. This CDR3 is CASSWTGLGPEAFF. The DNA for the CDR3 is TGTGCCAGCAGCTGGACAGGGCTGGGCCCTGAAGCTTTCTTT.

J is TRBJ1-6 and V is TRBV5-1, with 7 nucleotides matching TRBD1. CDR3 length: 14 residues. Looked up from germline, CDR1 is SGHRS and CDR2 is YFSETQ. The trim removed 3 bases at V and 8 bases at J, leaving 5 bases unmatched. The CDR3 loop reads CASSSRDRYSPLHF. The CDR3 coding sequence is TGCGCCAGCAGCTCCCGGGACAGATATTCACCCCTCCACTTT.

The V call is TRBV4-3, the J call TRBJ1-2; TRBD1 agrees at 7 bases. CDR1 LGHNA and CDR2 YSLEER come from the germline V gene. The CDR3 is 13 amino acids. The J segment lost 4 bases and the V segment lost 1 base, leaving 0 bases of the junction unmatched. CDR3 nucleotide sequence: TGCGCCAGCAGCCAAGGACAGGGCTATGGCTACACCTTC. Translating it yields CASSQGQGYGYTF.

The chain carries TRBV5-1 and TRBJ2-7, with 7 bases lining up with TRBD1. J lost 5 bases, V lost 4 bases, and 9 bases had no gene match. The CDR3 has 14 residues. Germline CDR1 and CDR2: SGHRS and YFSETQ. The CDR3 DNA reads TGCGCCAGCAGCACTCGACAGGGCAGCAACGAGCAGTACTTC. It codes for CASSTRQGSNEQYF.

The chain couples TRBV4-2 to TRBJ2-5, with D possibly matching TRBD1 (5 bases). The V gene's germline CDR1 is LGHNA and CDR2 YNFKEQ. Trimming removed 3 bases from V and 1 base from J, with 9 bases in between. This CDR3 is built from 14 residues. The CDR3 bases are TGTGCCAGCAGCCAGTGGGGCACCCAAGAGACCCAGTACTTC. Translated, it gives CASSQWGTQETQYF.

The chain carries TRBV7-8 and TRBJ1-1; D unclear. The CDR3 is 16 residues long. Germline CDR1 is SGHVS and CDR2 is FQNEAQ. Trimming stripped 5 bases from V and 0 bases from J, with 16 bases between. The chain's CDR3 is CASSRTPVLMNTEAFF. DNA of the CDR3: TGTGCCAGCAGCCGTACCCCGGTCCTCATGAACACTGAAGCTTTCTTT.

This chain joins TRBV2 and TRBJ1-1; TRBD1 might be the D (5 bases). CDR3 length: 14 residues. Deletions cut 6 bases from V and 3 bases from J, with 14 bases between. Germline CDR1 is SNHLY and CDR2 is FYNNEI. The CDR3 region is CASSLDRMYTEAFF. The CDR3 nucleotides read TGTGCCAGCAGCCTAGACAGAATGTACACTGAAGCTTTCTTT.

About this clone itself: Distinct nucleotide sequences in the sample also encode this CDR3. V is TRBV6-5 and J is TRBJ2-7, with D maybe TRBD2 (5 bases). V lost 0 bases and J lost 4, with 10 bases in between. The germline V gene has CDR1 MNHEY and CDR2 SVGAGI. CDR3 length equals 14 residues. This CDR3 is CASSYSRGLYEQYF. The CDR3 nucleotides read TGTGCCAGCAGTTACTCTCGCGGGCTTTACGAGCAGTACTTC.

The chain joins TRBV2 to TRBJ2-7; 10 bases fit TRBD1. V lost 0 bases, J lost 6 bases, and 8 bases stayed unmatched. The CDR3 has 16 amino acids. The germline CDR1 and CDR2 sequences are SNHLY and FYNNEI. DNA of the CDR3: TGTGCCAGCAGTGAAGCCCCCGGGACAGGGGCGTTCGAGCAGTACTTC. Its protein product is CASSEAPGTGAFEQYF.

On this clone itself: The sample holds other DNA sequences that translate to the same CDR3. The CDR3 DNA reads as TGTGCCAGCAGCGTCGACAGTTCCTACGAGCAGTACTTC. This codes for CASSVDSSYEQYF. The V gene is TRBV9, the J gene TRBJ2-7; maybe TRBD1 (5 bases). V was trimmed by 2 bases and J by 1 base, leaving 7 bases between them. The CDR3 consists of 13 residues. Germline V CDR1 and CDR2: SGDLS, YYNGEE.

The chain uses TRBV7-3 and TRBJ1-1; D perhaps matches TRBD1 (5 bases). V shed 0 bases and J shed 4 bases, with 12 bases lying between them. CDR1 and CDR2 (germline): SGHTA, FQGTGA. CDR3 length: 15 residues. The CDR3 loop reads CASSLTGQPSTEAFF. The DNA for the CDR3 is TGTGCCAGCAGCTTAACGGGGCAGCCAAGCACTGAAGCTTTCTTT. Filled out from reference TRBV7-3 and TRBJ1-1, the complete variable domain reads GAGVSQTPSNKVTEKGKYVELRCDPISGHTALYWYRQSLGQGPEFLIYFQGTGAADDSGLPNDRFFAVRPEGSVSTLKIQRTERGDSAVYLCASSLTGQPSTEAFFGQGTRLTVV.

The V gene is TRBV2, the J gene TRBJ2-3; no clear D. The CDR3 totals 14 residues. V dropped 2 bases and J dropped 2 bases, with 8 bases sitting between them. Looked up from germline, CDR1 is SNHLY and CDR2 is FYNNEI. The CDR3 is CASSESWATDTQYF. The CDR3 DNA sequence: TGTGCCAGCAGTGAATCCTGGGCCACAGATACGCAGTATTTT.